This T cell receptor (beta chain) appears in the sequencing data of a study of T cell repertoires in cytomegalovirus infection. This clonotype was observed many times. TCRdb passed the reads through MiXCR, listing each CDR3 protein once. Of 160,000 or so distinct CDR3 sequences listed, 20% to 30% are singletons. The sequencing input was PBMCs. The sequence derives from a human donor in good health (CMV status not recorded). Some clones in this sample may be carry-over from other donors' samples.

CDR3 in amino acids: CASSSSTGTLNGYTF. CDR3 coding DNA: TGTGCCAGCAGCTCATCCACCGGGACCCTTAATGGCTACACCTTC. The rearrangement links TRBV7-8 to TRBJ1-2, with D possibly being TRBD1 (5 bases). Germline CDR1 reads SGHVS; CDR2 reads FQNEAQ. The CDR3 is 15 amino acids. The ends were cut back, 4 bases at V and 6 bases at J, with 18 bases in the middle.